One and the same sample provided the 13 T cell receptor beta chains below, sequenced in a study of T-cell memory formation after mild COVID-19. Using its own MiXCR run on the 5' RACE reads, TCRdb lists one record per CDR3 protein. The sample consists of 310,000 or so distinct CDR3 sequences, more than 15% of them appearing once. The sample consisted of PBMCs or a T cell subset sorted from them (not recorded which). The origin of the receptors is a man between 18 and 29 years old who had mild COVID-19 (a few samples of this study predate the infection). Cell type and time point are not known.

This clonotype showed up many times. The V call is TRBV5-1, the J call TRBJ2-7, with 9 bases that match TRBD2. Germline CDR1 is SGHRS and CDR2 is YFSETQ. The length of the CDR3 is 14 residues. J lost 7 bases, V lost 4 bases, and 9 bases had no gene match. The CDR3 loop is CASSPGLAGSEQYV. DNA for the CDR3: TGCGCCAGCAGCCCAGGGCTAGCGGGGAGTGAGCAGTACGTC.

This clonotype occurred a few times. The CDR3 region has the DNA TGTGCCACACGACATGTGGCGCACACTGAAGCTTTCTTT. Its translation is CATRHVAHTEAFF. V and J are TRBV24-1 and TRBJ1-1; D is uncertain. CDR3 length: 13 residues. CDR1 is KGHDR and CDR2 is SFDVKD in the germline V gene. The V and J ends lost 10 bases and 3 bases respectively, with 14 bases between them.

The chain is built from TRBV19 and TRBJ2-5; 14 nucleotides line up with TRBD2. Germline CDR1 reads LNHDA; CDR2 reads SQIVND (reference sequence). The CDR3 has 17 amino acids. The trim removed 3 bases at V and 5 bases at J, leaving 8 bases unmatched. CDR3 DNA sequence: TGTGCCAGTAGTATGACTAGCGGGGGGGCCGAGGTCGAGACCCAGTACTTC. It is translated as CASSMTSGGAEVETQYF.

V usage is TRBV7-2 and J usage is TRBJ2-7; D is unclear. The germline CDR1 and CDR2 sequences are SGHTA and FQGNSA. CDR3 size: 14 residues. Trimming stripped 5 bases from V and 3 bases from J, with 14 bases between. CDR3 DNA: TGTGCCAGCAGCAACAATGGGGTCGGCTACGAGCAGTACTTC. Translating gives CASSNNGVGYEQYF.

This chain joins TRBV5-1 and TRBJ1-1; D is ambiguous. Trimming took 5 bases from V and 0 from J, leaving 11 bases between them. Germline CDR1 and CDR2: SGHRS and YFSETQ. This CDR3 is built from 14 residues. The CDR3 loop reads CASRLDEMNTEAFF. In DNA form, the CDR3 reads TGCGCCAGCAGATTAGACGAAATGAACACTGAAGCTTTCTTT.

The chain employs TRBV7-2 and TRBJ2-3, with D uncertain. Germline CDR1 reads SGHTA; CDR2 reads FQGNSA. The CDR3 is made up of 13 amino acids. The V end lost 0 bases, the J end lost 3 bases, and 4 bases lay between the germline ends. The CDR3 DNA sequence: TGTGCCAGCAGCTTAGCTCAGACAGATACGCAGTATTTT. Its protein product is CASSLAQTDTQYF.

In this sample, this clonotype turned up a few times. The rearrangement links TRBV18 to TRBJ2-6; D is possibly TRBD2 (6 bases). CDR3 length: 15 residues. V was trimmed by 5 bases and J by 3 bases, leaving 11 bases between them. Germline lookup yields CDR1 KGHSH and CDR2 LQKENI. CDR3 residues: CASSRRGDGANVLTF. CDR3 in DNA: TGTGCCAGCTCAAGGCGCGGGGATGGGGCCAACGTCCTGACTTTC.

This sequence joins TRBV19 and TRBJ2-3; 8 positions agree with TRBD1. The junction had 11 bases not matched to a gene; V was cut back by 5 bases and J by 7 bases. The CDR3 is made up of 15 amino acids. CDR1 LNHDA and CDR2 SQIVND come from the germline V gene (reference sequence). The CDR3 DNA follows: TGTGCCAGTAGTCCATCGGGGACAGGACGACATACGCAGTATTTT. Amino acids: CASSPSGTGRHTQYF. Full variable domain (outside the CDR3, taken from reference TRBV19 and TRBJ2-3): DGGITQSPKYLFRKEGQNVTLSCEQNLNHDAMYWYRQDPGQGLRLIYYSQIVNDFQKGDIAEGYSVSREKKESFPLTVTSAQKNPTAFYLCASSPSGTGRHTQYFGPGTRLTVL.

This clonotype was observed a few times. The chain links TRBV18 to TRBJ1-1; weak D call: TRBD1 (5 bases). Germline lookup yields CDR1 KGHSH and CDR2 LQKENI. The CDR3 consists of 16 residues. Trimming took off 2 bases at V and 4 bases at J, with 17 bases between the two ends. The CDR3 coding sequence is TGTGCCAGCTCACCAATGACAGATCTCGAGGCCACTGAAGCTTTCTTT. The encoded protein is CASSPMTDLEATEAFF.

This clonotype was observed a few times. DNA for the CDR3: TGTGCCAGCAGCTTGGAATGGACCGGGGAGCTGTTTTTT. As protein: CASSLEWTGELFF. The chain combines TRBV5-5 with TRBJ2-2; D remains ambiguous. Germline V gene lookup returns CDR1 SGHKS and CDR2 YYEKEE (reference sequence). V gave up 0 bases and J gave up 5 bases, with 5 bases separating them. The CDR3 is 13 amino acids.

This clonotype was recorded a few times. This chain joins TRBV7-9 and TRBJ1-4; perhaps TRBD1 as D (5 bases). V dropped 4 bases and J dropped 4 bases, with 13 bases sitting between them. This CDR3 is built from 15 residues. Germline assignment: CDR1 SEHNR and CDR2 FQNEAQ (reference sequence). The CDR3 DNA sequence: TGTGCCAGCAGCTCTCAGGGTGGTGGTAATGAAAAACTGTTTTTT. Its protein is CASSSQGGGNEKLFF.

This clonotype was seen repeatedly, ten times or more. The V gene is TRBV11-2, the J gene TRBJ1-2; D is undetermined. CDR1 and CDR2 from the germline V gene are SGHAT and FQNNGV. The V gene lost 4 bases and the J gene lost 4 bases, with 10 bases spanning the gap. CDR3 length: 13 amino acids. CDR3 amino acids: CASSSTGVYGYTF. The DNA of the CDR3 is TGTGCCAGCAGCTCTACCGGGGTCTATGGCTACACCTTC.

This clonotype occurred a few times. The rearrangement links TRBV4-1 to TRBJ2-7; no definite D call. This CDR3 has 14 amino acids. Germline V gene data show CDR1 as MGHRA and CDR2 as YSYEKL. Between the trimmed V and J ends, which lost 1 base and 3 bases, there was a span of 10 bases. The CDR3 reads CASSQVETGYEQYF. In nucleotides, the CDR3 is TGCGCCAGCAGCCAAGTCGAGACGGGCTACGAGCAGTACTTC.